One and the same sample provided the 18 T cell receptor beta chains below, sequenced in a study of human thymus T cells. TCRdb's copy holds only in-frame clones and misses some; the assay was immunoSEQ multiplex PCR. The sample shows about 60,000 clones, 94% of them seen only once. Sequenced sample: blood. The source is a boy less than two years old with a congenital heart defect but otherwise immunologically healthy.

V usage is TRBV7-9 and J usage is TRBJ2-2, with D maybe TRBD1 (5 bases). Germline V gene sequence: CDR1 SEHNR, CDR2 FQNEAQ (reference sequence). Trimming left V 3 bases short and J 3 bases short, with 11 bases between. The CDR3 spans 15 residues. This CDR3 reads CASSFRQTYTGELFF. In nucleotides, the CDR3 is TGTGCCAGCAGCTTTAGACAGACTTACACCGGGGAGCTGTTTTTT.

This chain joins TRBV15 and TRBJ2-7, with D unclear. The germline V and J ends were trimmed by 0 bases and 1 base, with 7 bases remaining between them. Per the germline V gene, CDR1 is LNHNV and CDR2 is YYDKDF (reference sequence). The CDR3 consists of 14 residues. The chain's CDR3 is CATSRDRLSYEQYF. DNA for the CDR3: TGTGCCACCAGCAGAGACAGGCTTTCCTACGAGCAGTACTTC. The full variable domain, rest sourced from reference TRBV15 and TRBJ2-7, is DAMVIQNPRYQVTQFGKPVTLSCSQTLNHNVMYWYQQKSSQAPKLLFHYYDKDFNNEADTPDNFQSRRPNTSFCFLDIRSPGLGDTAMYLCATSRDRLSYEQYFGPGTRLTVT.

The gene calls are TRBV28 and TRBJ2-5; D may be TRBD2 (5 bases). Germline CDR1 and CDR2: MDHEN and SYDVKM. The CDR3 is 14 amino acids. The V gene lost 7 bases and the J gene lost 0 bases, with 12 bases spanning the gap. CDR3 protein: CASTSGFYQETQYF. CDR3 bases: TGTGCCAGCACCTCGGGGTTCTACCAAGAGACCCAGTACTTC.

J is TRBJ2-5 and V is TRBV9, with 7 bases fitting TRBD1. Germline CDR1 reads SGDLS; CDR2 reads YYNGEE. CDR3 length equals 12 residues. V was clipped by 9 bases and J by 5 bases; unmatched bases: 7. CDR3 sequence (DNA): TGTGCCAAGAGGGGGCGGGTGGAGACCCAGTACTTC. Translation gives CAKRGRVETQYF.

The J gene is TRBJ2-2, the V gene TRBV4-2; possibly TRBD1 or TRBD2 for D (6 bases each). Per germline, CDR1 LGHNA and CDR2 YNFKEQ. The CDR3 spans 16 residues. Trimming shortened V by 5 bases and J by 0 bases, and 13 bases separated the two germline ends. In DNA, the CDR3 is TGTGCCAGCAGCTCTCCCGGGGGCTCGAACACCGGGGAGCTGTTTTTT. Translated, it gives CASSSPGGSNTGELFF.

The V and J genes are TRBV5-1 and TRBJ2-7; D ambiguous. Germline CDR1 SGHRS, CDR2 YFSETQ. The CDR3 spans 16 residues. Trimming stripped 0 bases from V and 2 bases from J, with 15 bases between. The DNA of the CDR3 is TGCGCCAGCAGCTTGGGCCCCCAAGCGAGGCCCTACGAGCAGTACTTC. Its translation: CASSLGPQARPYEQYF.

In DNA form, the CDR3 reads TGTGCCAGCAGCAACAAAATCGGGGGGTCCACCAATGAGCAGTTCTTC. Protein product: CASSNKIGGSTNEQFF. The V call is TRBV11-2, the J call TRBJ2-1, with TRBD2 matching 7 bases. Germline CDR1 and CDR2: SGHAT and FQNNGV. The V and J ends lost 5 bases and 6 bases, in that order; junction bases with no gene match: 13. CDR3 length equals 16 residues.

The chain carries TRBV20-1 and TRBJ2-7; D ambiguous. V was pared by 6 bases and J by 0 bases, with 6 bases between. The CDR3 totals 11 residues. Germline V CDR1 and CDR2: DFQATT, SNEGSKA (reference sequence). DNA of the CDR3: TGCAGTGCCTTGGACTCCTACGAGCAGTACTTC. It translates to CSALDSYEQYF.

In this sample, this clone turned up once. This rearrangement joins TRBV5-6 to TRBJ1-2; D is unresolved. CDR1 is SGHDT, CDR2 YYEEEE, per germline. There are 11 residues in the CDR3. Deletions cut 4 bases from V and 8 bases from J, with 9 bases between. Here the CDR3 DNA reads TGTGCCAGCAGCACCGACGAGGGCTACACCTTC. Amino acid sequence: CASSTDEGYTF. Using reference TRBV5-6 and TRBJ1-2 for the parts outside the CDR3, the full variable domain is DAGVTQSPTHLIKTRGQQVTLRCSPKSGHDTVSWYQQALGQGPQFIFQYYEEEERQRGNFPDRFSGHQFPNYSSELNVNALLLGDSALYLCASSTDEGYTFGSGTRLTVV.

This rearrangement joins TRBV5-6 to TRBJ2-1; D is possibly TRBD2 (6 bases). V dropped 1 base and J dropped 9 bases, with 17 bases sitting between them. Germline V gives CDR1 SGHDT, CDR2 YYEEEE. CDR3 size: 15 residues. CDR3 protein: CASSLWEFGGGEQFF. The CDR3 DNA reads TGTGCCAGCAGCTTGTGGGAGTTTGGGGGAGGTGAGCAGTTCTTC.

The chain links TRBV15 to TRBJ1-5; a weak D match, TRBD1 (6 bases). With 10 bases removed from V and 1 base from J, the gap between germline ends came to 14 bases. The CDR3 consists of 14 residues. Germline CDR1 is LNHNV and CDR2 is YYDKDF (reference sequence). CDR3 sequence: CAIQGSLSNQPQHF. The CDR3 bases are TGTGCCATCCAGGGGTCACTAAGCAATCAGCCCCAGCATTTT.

The chain couples TRBV2 to TRBJ2-1; TRBD2 matches at 7 bases. After removal of 10 bases from V and 0 bases from J, the junction contained 0 bases not matched to a gene. Germline CDR1 SNHLY, CDR2 FYNNEI. This CDR3 has 12 amino acids. CDR3 amino acids: CATSGSYNEQFF. The CDR3 DNA reads TGTGCCACTAGCGGCTCCTACAATGAGCAGTTCTTC.

This chain links TRBV7-2 with TRBJ1-6; D may be TRBD1 (5 bases). Trimming took off 5 bases at V and 8 bases at J, with 16 bases between the two ends. The CDR3 has 15 residues. CDR1 and CDR2 (germline): SGHTA, FQGNSA. This chain's CDR3 is CASSTQGRPYSPLHF. The CDR3 DNA reads TGTGCCAGCAGCACCCAGGGCCGACCATATTCACCCCTCCACTTT.

The rearrangement links TRBV5-1 to TRBJ2-5; D is possibly TRBD1 (6 bases). V was pared by 4 bases and J by 5 bases, with 9 bases between. CDR1 and CDR2 (germline): SGHRS, YFSETQ. The length of the CDR3 is 12 residues. The CDR3 nucleotides read TGCGCCAGCAGCGGGGGCCAGGAGACCCAGTACTTC. It specifies CASSGGQETQYF.

The rearrangement links TRBV2 to TRBJ2-3, with TRBD2 matching 15 bases. The CDR3 covers 19 residues. The germline CDR1 and CDR2 sequences are SNHLY and FYNNEI. The trim removed 6 bases at V and 2 bases at J, leaving 12 bases unmatched. CDR3 DNA: TGTGCCAGCAGCTGGGGACTAGCGGGAGGCAATCCGTACACAGATACGCAGTATTTT. This translates into CASSWGLAGGNPYTDTQYF.

The chain combines TRBV9 with TRBJ1-5; the D is unclear. Deletions cut 4 bases from V and 6 bases from J, with 11 bases between. Germline V gene lookup returns CDR1 SGDLS and CDR2 YYNGEE. The CDR3 extends over 13 amino acids. In nucleotides, the CDR3 is TGTGCCAGCAGCCTGGGGTTAGGTCAGCCCCAGCATTTT. Amino acids: CASSLGLGQPQHF.

V and J are TRBV2 and TRBJ2-2, with 9 bases aligning to TRBD1. Trimming cost V 6 bases and J 2 bases; bases outside gene matches: 4. CDR3 size: 15 residues. The germline V gene encodes CDR1 SNHLY and CDR2 FYNNEI. The DNA of the CDR3 is TGTGCCAGCAGGGGGGACAGGGCAAACACCGGGGAGCTGTTTTTT. Translation: CASRGDRANTGELFF.

V usage is TRBV2 and J usage is TRBJ2-5, with TRBD2 identical over 13 bases. Per germline, CDR1 SNHLY and CDR2 FYNNEI. The trim removed 8 bases at V and 6 bases at J, leaving 18 bases unmatched. The length of the CDR3 is 18 residues. DNA of the CDR3: TGTGCCAGCGATGTGGGGGTGGGGACTAGCGGGACTTATAAGACCCAGTACTTC. Amino acid sequence: CASDVGVGTSGTYKTQYF.